This TCR beta chain is drawn from a study of T cell repertoires in cytomegalovirus infection (dated by TCRdb to between 2018 and 2021). Broadly, across the study: The peptide stimulations were aimed at well-studied HLA-B-restricted epitopes as well as recently identified HLA-C-restricted CMV epitopes, whose presentation resists viral immunomodulation. The HLA type of each donor mattered for the analysis, because public TCR beta signatures pointed to carriage of CMV infection along with the matching HLA type. Paper-wide results and their limitations: The ex vivo response was dominated by HLA-C-restricted CMV-specific TCR beta clonotypes, which also provided the single most frequent clonotype in two of eight donors. In both this cohort and an independent roughly 400-donor cohort, the cumulative frequency of public TCR beta family members distinguished carriers of CMV infection plus the relevant HLA type.

The intended sense of this specimen's treatment or condition label: in vitro stimulation with specific CMV peptide epitopes to enrich CMV-specific T cells. The junction carries 6 bases between V and J, which are trimmed by 3 bases and 5 bases respectively. The germline V gene (reference sequence) sets CDR1 to MNHEY and CDR2 to SMNVEV. From the cysteine through the phenylalanine, the CDR3 covers 12 amino acids. Left in the record is the CDR3 DNA by itself, 36 bases read in frame from the first base. The sample holds a few counts of this clonotype. No antigen is known for it. Within one base of it there is no much larger clone, and no base qualities were kept. This sample was sequenced with an Illumina HiSeq 1500. TCRdb applied fastp at Q25 and MiXCR to the public reads, then kept only in-frame beta chains. Rows with one shared CDR3 protein collapse into an entry with the most common genes and DNA. The sample table records about a million distinct CDR3 sequences; roughly 31% of these occur just once. The ten largest account for more than 13% of the sample.

The specimen comprised cultured CD8+ T cells from PBMCs, sampled from culture after CMV antigen stimulation. The TCR was taken from a human donor in good health (CMV status not recorded). Some clones in this sample may be carry-over from other donors' samples. The rearrangement combines TRBV27 with TRBJ2-3; the D gene cannot be named for sure. The nucleotides are TGTGCCAGCAGTTTTCTCGAAGATACGCAGTATTTT. Its protein is CASSFLEDTQYF.